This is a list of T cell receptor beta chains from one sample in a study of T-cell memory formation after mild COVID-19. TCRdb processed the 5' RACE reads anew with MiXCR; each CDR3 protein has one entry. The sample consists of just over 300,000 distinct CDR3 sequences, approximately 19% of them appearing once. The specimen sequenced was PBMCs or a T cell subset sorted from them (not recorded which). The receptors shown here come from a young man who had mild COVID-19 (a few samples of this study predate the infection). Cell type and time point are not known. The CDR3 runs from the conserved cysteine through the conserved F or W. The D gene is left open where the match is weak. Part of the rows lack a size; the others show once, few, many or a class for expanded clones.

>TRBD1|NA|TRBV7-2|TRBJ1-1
TGTGCCAGCAGCCCCGACTGGGACAGGGGGCTGGGGAACACTGAAGCTTTCTTT
CASSPDWDRGLGNTEAFF
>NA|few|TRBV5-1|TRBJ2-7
TGCGCCAGCAGCCCCCCCGGACATCGCTACGAGCAGTACTTC
CASSPPGHRYEQYF
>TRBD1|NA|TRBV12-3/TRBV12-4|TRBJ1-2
TGTGCCAGCAGTTTCTCAGGGGGCTCCTATGGCTACACCTTC
CASSFSGGSYGYTF
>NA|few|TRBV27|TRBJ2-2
TGTGCCAGCAGTTTTTACCTGAACACCGGGGAGCTGTTTTTT
CASSFYLNTGELFF
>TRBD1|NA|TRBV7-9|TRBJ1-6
TGTGCCAGCAGCCCCTCCCAGGGGGTGAGTTCACCCCTCCACTTT
CASSPSQGVSSPLHF
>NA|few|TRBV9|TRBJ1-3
TGTGCCAGCAGCGTGGGGGGGACAGGAAACACCATATATTTT
CASSVGGTGNTIYF
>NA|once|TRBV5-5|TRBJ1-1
TGTGCCAGCAGCTTGGAAGGCTTGATCACCGACAAAGAAGCTTTCTTT
CASSLEGLITDKEAFF
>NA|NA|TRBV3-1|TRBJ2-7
TGTGCCAGCAGTGACGGGTCCCCTTTCTCCTACGAGCAGTACTTC
CASSDGSPFSYEQYF
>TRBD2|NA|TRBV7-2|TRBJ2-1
TGTGCCAGCAGCTACACTAGCGGGGGGGCGAATGAGCAGTTCTTC
CASSYTSGGANEQFF
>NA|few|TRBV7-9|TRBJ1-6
TGTGCCAGCAGTACAGGACTGAATTCACCCCTCCACTTT
CASSTGLNSPLHF
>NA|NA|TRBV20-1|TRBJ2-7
TGCAGTGCTATCGCGCAGGGGAGGGACGAGCAGTACTTC
CSAIAQGRDEQYF
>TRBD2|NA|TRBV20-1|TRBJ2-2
TGCAGTGCTAGAGATCCCAGCGGGGTTAACACCGGGGAGCTGTTTTTT
CSARDPSGVNTGELFF
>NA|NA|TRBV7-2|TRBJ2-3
TGTGCCAGCGGCAATTTACTCCGCTACAGATTCCATACGCAGTATTTT
CASGNLLRYRFHTQYF
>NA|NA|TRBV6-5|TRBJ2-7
TGTGCCAGCAGGGCGATCGATCAGGGTTCCAAGGAGTACTTC
CASRAIDQGSKEYF
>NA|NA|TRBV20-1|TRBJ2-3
TGCAGTGCTAGTGTCCTCGATACGCAGTATTTT
CSASVLDTQYF
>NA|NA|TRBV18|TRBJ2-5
TGTGCCAGCTCACCACCGACGGCGGAGACCCAGTACTTC
CASSPPTAETQYF
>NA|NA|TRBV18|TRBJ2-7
TGTGCCAGCTCACCGATGGGGGGCTACGAGCAGTACTTC
CASSPMGGYEQYF
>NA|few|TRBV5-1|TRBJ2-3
TGCGCCAGCAGCTTGGCCATCCCCACAGATACGCAGTATTTT
CASSLAIPTDTQYF
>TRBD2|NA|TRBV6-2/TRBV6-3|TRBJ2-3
TGTGCCAGCAGTTACCGGGGGGGCGGCACAGATACGCAGTATTTT
CASSYRGGGTDTQYF
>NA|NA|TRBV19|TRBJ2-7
TGTGCCAGTAGTAGTAGCCTCTACGAGCAGTACTTC
CASSSSLYEQYF
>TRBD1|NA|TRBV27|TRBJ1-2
TGTGCCAGCAGTCGAGGGGCAGGGGGAGGCTATGGCTACACCTTC
CASSRGAGGGYGYTF
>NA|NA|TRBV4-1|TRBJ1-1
TGCGCCAGCAGCCTCGGAGAGCAAGGAACTGAAGCTTTCTTT
CASSLGEQGTEAFF
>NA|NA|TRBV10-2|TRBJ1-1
TGCGCCAGCAGAGGACCGAACACTGAAGCTTTCTTT
CASRGPNTEAFF
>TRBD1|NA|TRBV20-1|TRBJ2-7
TGCAGTGCTAGCCTACAGGGGGTATCCTACGAGCAGTACTTC
CSASLQGVSYEQYF
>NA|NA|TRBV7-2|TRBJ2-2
TGTGCCAGCAGCTTTGAAGGATTCACCGGGGAGCTGTTTTTT
CASSFEGFTGELFF
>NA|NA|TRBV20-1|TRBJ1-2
TGCAGTGCCCCTAAACGGGGGGTCTATGGCTACACCTTC
CSAPKRGVYGYTF
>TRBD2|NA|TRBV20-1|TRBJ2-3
TGCAGTGCACGGACTAGTCAAAAAGATACGCAGTATTTT
CSARTSQKDTQYF
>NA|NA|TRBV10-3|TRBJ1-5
TGTGCCACCCAGGTCTCCCGGGCGAGCAATCAGCCCCAGCATTTT
CATQVSRASNQPQHF
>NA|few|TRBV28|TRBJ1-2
TGTGCCAGCAGTTTACCCCAGGAATCTAACTATGGCTACACCTTC
CASSLPQESNYGYTF
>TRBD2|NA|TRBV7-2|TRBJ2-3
TGTGCCAGCAGCCCCTTTCCGGGGGGGTGGACAGATACGCAGTATTTT
CASSPFPGGWTDTQYF
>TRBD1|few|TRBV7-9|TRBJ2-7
TGTGCCAGCAGCACCCGACAGGGACAACTCCACGAGCAGTACTTC
CASSTRQGQLHEQYF
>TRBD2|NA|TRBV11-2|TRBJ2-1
TGTGCCAGCAGCCATGGACTAGCAAGGAATGAGCAGTTCTTC
CASSHGLARNEQFF
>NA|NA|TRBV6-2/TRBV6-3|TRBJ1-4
TGTGCCAGCAGTTACCGCGGAGGGGAAAAACTGTTTTTT
CASSYRGGEKLFF
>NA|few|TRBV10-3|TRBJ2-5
TGTGCCATGGGACCCATCGCGTGGGAGACCCAGTACTTC
CAMGPIAWETQYF
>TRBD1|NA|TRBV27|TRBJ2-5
TGTGCCAGCAGTTATCGGACAGGGGGCATGGAGACCCAGTACTTC
CASSYRTGGMETQYF
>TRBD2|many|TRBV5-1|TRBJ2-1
TGCGCCAGCAGCTTGGCGGTAGCGGGGGATTATGAGCAGTTCTTC
CASSLAVAGDYEQFF
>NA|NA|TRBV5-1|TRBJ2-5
TGCGCCAGCAGCTTATGGGGCCCAGAGACCCAGTACTTC
CASSLWGPETQYF
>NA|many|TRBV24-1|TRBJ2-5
TGTGCCACCAGTGACCCAAGGGCGACGGAGACCCAGTACTTC
CATSDPRATETQYF
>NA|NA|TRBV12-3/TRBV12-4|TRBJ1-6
TGTGCCAGCAGTTTGGCTTCACCCCTCCACTTT
CASSLASPLHF
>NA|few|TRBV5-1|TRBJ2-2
TGCGCCAGCAGCTTGGAGGGGTACCCTAGCGTAAGGAACACCGGGGAGCTGTTTTTT
CASSLEGYPSVRNTGELFF